Listed here are 18 T cell receptor beta chains from one sample, sequenced in a study of PD-1 blockade in classical Hodgkin lymphoma. Each patient experienced a relapse that followed autologous stem cell transplantation, and brentuximab vedotin exposure varied. The assay was immunoSEQ multiplex PCR, and TCRdb's table has in-frame clones only and misses some. This sample carries under 70,000 clones, around 89% of them seen once, and the ten largest clones take roughly an eighth. Sequencing used peripheral blood mononuclear cells (PBMCs), obtained at baseline. Receptor source: a human donor with classical Hodgkin lymphoma.

The chain is built from TRBV5-6 and TRBJ1-1; D uncertain. The CDR3 loop spans 11 amino acids. The V and J ends lost 2 bases and 8 bases respectively, with 7 bases between them. The germline V gene has CDR1 SGHDT and CDR2 YYEEEE. The CDR3 DNA reads as TGTGCCAGCAGCTTAGGCAGCGAAGCTTTCTTT. Protein sequence: CASSLGSEAFF.

This clone was counted once. V and J are TRBV9 and TRBJ1-1, with D hard to call. V lost 0 bases to trimming and J lost 3 bases, with 6 bases between them. This CDR3 region has 13 residues. Per germline, CDR1 SGDLS and CDR2 YYNGEE. The CDR3 reads CASSVVGDTEAFF. The CDR3 DNA reads as TGTGCCAGCAGCGTAGTCGGAGACACTGAAGCTTTCTTT.

V usage is TRBV6-1 and J usage is TRBJ2-3; 7 bases line up with TRBD2. The junction had 5 bases not matched to a gene; V was cut back by 7 bases and J by 1 base. The CDR3 is 14 amino acids. From germline, CDR1 is MNHNS and CDR2 SASEGT. The CDR3: CASKRSGGTDTQYF. DNA for the CDR3: TGTGCCAGCAAGAGAAGCGGGGGCACAGATACGCAGTATTTT.

This clone was picked up one time. The chain has TRBV7-9 and TRBJ2-1; D gene ambiguous. The germline V gene encodes CDR1 SEHNR and CDR2 FQNEAQ (reference sequence). Between the trimmed V and J ends, which lost 0 bases and 8 bases, there was a span of 5 bases. The CDR3 length is 12 residues. The CDR3 spells CASSLAFDEQFF. For the CDR3, the DNA is TGTGCCAGCAGCTTAGCTTTCGATGAGCAGTTCTTC. Filled out from reference TRBV7-9 and TRBJ2-1, the complete variable domain reads DTGVSQNPRHKITKRGQNVTFRCDPISEHNRLYWYRQTLGQGPEFLTYFQNEAQLEKSRLLSDRFSAERPKGSFSTLEIQRTEQGDSAMYLCASSLAFDEQFFGPGTRLTVL.

The J gene is TRBJ2-7, the V gene TRBV5-4, with D possibly being TRBD1 (6 bases). V shed 4 bases and J shed 1 base, with 12 bases lying between them. Germline assignment: CDR1 SGHNT and CDR2 YYREEE (reference sequence). CDR3 length: 14 amino acids. The CDR3 loop is CASSPSRGSYEQYF. CDR3 nucleotides: TGTGCCAGCAGCCCTTCTAGGGGGTCCTACGAGCAGTACTTC. The complete variable domain, with remaining parts taken from reference TRBV5-4 and TRBJ2-7, reads ETGVTQSPTHLIKTRGQQVTLRCSSQSGHNTVSWYQQALGQGPQFIFQYYREEENGRGNFPPRFSGLQFPNYSSELNVNALELDDSALYLCASSPSRGSYEQYFGPGTRLTVT.

V is TRBV7-6 and J is TRBJ2-1; 9 bases fit TRBD2. The CDR3 contains 15 residues. Germline V gives CDR1 SGHVS, CDR2 FNYEAQ. The J segment lost 2 bases and the V segment lost 1 base, leaving 0 bases of the junction unmatched. The CDR3 spells CASSLGGGAYNEQFF. Written as DNA, the CDR3 is TGTGCCAGCAGCTTAGGCGGGGGGGCCTACAATGAGCAGTTCTTC.

This clone is a singleton in its sample. This chain uses TRBV19 with TRBJ1-1, with a possible D match to TRBD1 (6 bases). The V and J ends lost 0 bases and 7 bases respectively, with 12 bases between them. CDR1 is LNHDA and CDR2 is SQIVND in the germline V gene (reference sequence). There are 14 residues in the CDR3. Here the CDR3 DNA reads TGTGCCAGTAGTATAGACCGGGACAAACGTGAAGCTTTCTTT. Amino acid sequence: CASSIDRDKREAFF.

V gene TRBV5-3 combines with J gene TRBJ2-7; 13 bases agree with TRBD2. TRBV5-3 falls under the ORF class, with uncertain function. J gave up 8 bases and V 4 bases, and 12 bases lay outside the gene matches. The CDR3 contains 16 residues. The CDR3: CARSPGTSGASIQQYF. Here the CDR3 DNA reads TGTGCCAGAAGCCCGGGGACTAGCGGGGCCTCTATCCAGCAGTACTTC.

In this sample, this clone turned up once. The rearrangement uses TRBV7-2 and TRBJ1-2; 7 bases agree with TRBD1. There are 14 residues in the CDR3. V lost 2 bases to trimming and J lost 4 bases; unmatched junction nucleotides: 4. CDR1 is SGHTA and CDR2 is FQGNSA in the germline V gene. The CDR3 here is CASSLPTGAYGYTF. The CDR3 nucleotides are TGTGCCAGCAGCTTACCCACAGGGGCCTATGGCTACACCTTC. The variable domain in full, completed from reference TRBV7-2 and TRBJ1-2, reads GAGVSQSPSNKVTEKGKDVELRCDPISGHTALYWYRQSLGQGLEFLIYFQGNSAPDKSGLPSDRFSAERTGGSVSTLTIQRTQQEDSAVYLCASSLPTGAYGYTFGSGTRLTVV.

This rearrangement joins TRBV5-4 to TRBJ2-1; 15 nucleotides match TRBD2. The CDR3 sequence is 18 residues long. Germline V gene sequence: CDR1 SGHNT, CDR2 YYREEE (reference sequence). J lost 8 bases, V lost 2 bases, and 11 bases had no gene match. The CDR3 DNA reads TGTGCCAGCAGCTTAGGACTAGCGGGGGGGTCCTCTGACTATGAGCAGTTCTTC. Encoded protein: CASSLGLAGGSSDYEQFF.

The chain has TRBV5-4 and TRBJ2-2; D assignment may be TRBD1 or TRBD2 (7 bases each). Looked up from germline, CDR1 is SGHNT and CDR2 is YYREEE (reference sequence). The V end was cut by 0 bases, the J end by 7 bases, with 13 bases between. The CDR3 consists of 15 residues. For the CDR3, the DNA is TGTGCCAGCAGCTTGGTTCAGGGGGGGGACGGGGAGCTGTTTTTT. Its protein product is CASSLVQGGDGELFF.

V gene TRBV7-3 combines with J gene TRBJ2-3; 10 nucleotides line up with TRBD2. Germline V lookup: CDR1 SGHTA, CDR2 FQGTGA. J gave up 5 bases and V 5 bases, and 13 bases lay outside the gene matches. This CDR3 is built from 17 residues. CDR3: CASSPYQRGGLGDTQYF. The DNA for the CDR3 is TGTGCCAGCAGCCCGTACCAGCGGGGGGGTCTTGGAGATACGCAGTATTTT.

This clone ranks as large. The genes are TRBV6-5 and TRBJ2-7; D unresolved. The CDR3 runs 13 residues. The germline V and J ends were trimmed by 4 bases and 7 bases, with 14 bases remaining between them. CDR1 and CDR2 from the germline V gene are MNHEY and SVGAGI. Here the CDR3 DNA reads TGTGCCAGCAGTTCCGGCCCCTTAGGGGAGCAGTACTTC. Encoded protein: CASSSGPLGEQYF.

The rearrangement uses TRBV7-2 and TRBJ2-4; D tentatively reads TRBD1 or TRBD2 (5 bases each). From germline, CDR1 is SGHTA and CDR2 FQGNSA. CDR3 length: 14 amino acids. Trimming shortened V by 4 bases and J by 2 bases, and 9 bases separated the two germline ends. CDR3 loop: CASSSGTTKNIQYF. CDR3 DNA: TGTGCCAGCAGCTCCGGGACGACCAAAAACATTCAGTACTTC.

The J gene is TRBJ2-7, the V gene TRBV10-3; D is unresolved. Trimming removed 3 bases from V and 2 bases from J, with 11 bases in between. Germline lookup yields CDR1 ENHRY and CDR2 SYGVKD. This CDR3 comprises 14 residues. The CDR3 region is CAISDSARTYEQYF. The CDR3 DNA reads as TGTGCCATCAGTGACTCCGCCCGGACCTACGAGCAGTACTTC.

This chain connects TRBV9 to TRBJ2-1; perhaps TRBD2 as D (7 bases). Germline lookup yields CDR1 SGDLS and CDR2 YYNGEE. This CDR3 region has 16 residues. V dropped 0 bases and J dropped 5 bases, with 15 bases sitting between them. The CDR3: CASSVARGGPNNEQFF. The CDR3 DNA reads as TGTGCCAGCAGCGTAGCGCGCGGGGGCCCAAACAATGAGCAGTTCTTC.

The V and J genes are TRBV19 and TRBJ1-2, with D unresolved. The CDR3 spans 13 residues. The germline CDR1 and CDR2 sequences are LNHDA and SQIVND (reference sequence). V was cut by 3 bases and J by 3 bases, with 8 bases left in between. The CDR3 DNA sequence: TGTGCCAGTAGTATCCCCGGTTACTATGGCTACACCTTC. Residues: CASSIPGYYGYTF. Full variable domain (outside the CDR3, taken from reference TRBV19 and TRBJ1-2): DGGITQSPKYLFRKEGQNVTLSCEQNLNHDAMYWYRQDPGQGLRLIYYSQIVNDFQKGDIAEGYSVSREKKESFPLTVTSAQKNPTAFYLCASSIPGYYGYTFGSGTRLTVV.

The gene calls are TRBV6-5 and TRBJ1-2; D might be TRBD1 (6 bases). Germline values: CDR1 MNHEY, CDR2 SVGAGI. V gave up 6 bases and J gave up 4 bases, with 12 bases separating them. The length of the CDR3 is 13 residues. This CDR3 is CASSPDSLYGYTF. The CDR3 DNA sequence: TGTGCCAGCAGCCCGGACAGTCTCTATGGCTACACCTTC.